This TCR beta chain was found in a study of T-cell reconstitution after alpha-beta-depleted transplantation in children. The CDR3 sequence is 15 residues long. Germline lookup yields CDR1 DFQATT and CDR2 SNEGSKA (reference sequence). With V trimmed by 3 bases and J by 4 bases, 8 bases remained unmatched. Molecular barcoding with unique molecular identifiers was used for the TCRbeta library. One entry per CDR3 protein results from TCRdb running MiXCR on the PCR reads. Here the sample spans approximately 93,000 distinct CDR3 sequences, roughly 8.3% being singletons. This clonotype was detected ten times or more.

The chain links TRBV20-1 to TRBJ1-5; 8 positions match TRBD1. The input for sequencing was PBMCs from the stem cell graft donor, taken from the stem cell graft. This sequence was found in a human donor who donated a stem cell graft to a child with congenital amegakaryocytic thrombocytopenia. CDR3 sequence reads: CSASGQGLDNQPQHF. CDR3 bases: TGCAGTGCTAGTGGACAGGGCCTGGATAATCAGCCCCAGCATTTT.